This T cell receptor (beta chain) was obtained from a study of T cell changes during pregnancy in multiple sclerosis (dated by TCRdb to about 2019). The study in broad terms: In women with multiple sclerosis, the researchers looked at how the T cell repertoire shifted as pregnancy progressed.

From the cysteine up to the phenylalanine, the CDR3 has a length of 16 residues. CDR3 DNA is the only sequence kept; it has 48 bases, read in frame from the first base. From the germline V gene, CDR1 is ENHRY and CDR2 is SYGVKD. V ends up 6 bases short and J 3 bases short, with an unmatched junction base count of 6. Receptor libraries were prepared by the immunoSEQ multiplex PCR assay. TCRdb mirrors the immuneACCESS table, restricted to in-frame sequences. Some clones are absent from its copies; in checked studies, under half trace to an unresolved V gene, and the reason for the others is unknown. The sample table shows about 62,000 clones, and about 88% are seen once. The top ten clonotypes cover about 2.5% of the sample. On this clone: The target of this receptor is not known. Base qualities are not at hand, and no much larger clone is one base apart.

The V and J genes are TRBV10-3 and TRBJ2-2; TRBD2 lines up with 11 middle nucleotides. Sequenced here: peripheral blood, sampled in the first trimester of pregnancy. The receptor was isolated from a female donor with multiple sclerosis, enrolled in a pregnancy study. The CDR3 region reads CAIRLGLAGDTGELFF. The bases read TGTGCCATCAGGCTCGGACTAGCGGGTGACACCGGGGAGCTGTTTTTT.